Listed below are T cell receptor beta chains from one sample, sequenced in a study of blood T cells in healthy people across ages. Via MiXCR, TCRdb re-called the 5' RACE reads, giving one row per CDR3 protein. The table lists approximately 1.5 million distinct CDR3 sequences, almost 35% of them singletons. The sample comprised blood. The receptor set was obtained from a woman aged 30 to 39 in good health. The CDR3 runs from the conserved cysteine through the conserved F or W. The order of the fields is V gene, J gene, clone size, CDR3 protein. Size values are once, few and many counts, or a class for expanded clones, and some rows have none.

TRBV5-8,TRBJ2-7,NA,CASSLPGTGTYEQYF
TRBV7-2,TRBJ2-7,NA,CASSLGRGRAEQYF
TRBV6-5,TRBJ2-3,NA,CASSYSRQGARTDTQYF
TRBV3-1,TRBJ2-7,NA,CASSQDIRLSGGAQDEQYF
TRBV6-1,TRBJ2-1,NA,CASSEGSRRDEQFF
TRBV7-6,TRBJ2-3,NA,CASSFHLDAQYF
TRBV12-3/TRBV12-4,TRBJ2-5,NA,CASSLGRDKKKETQYF
TRBV10-3,TRBJ1-1,few,CAMQKGGTDAEAFF
TRBV9,TRBJ1-4,NA,CASSVGGTTANEKLFF
TRBV9,TRBJ1-5,NA,CASSVGDDQPQHF
TRBV27,TRBJ2-1,NA,CASSLLVGYNEQFF
TRBV30,TRBJ2-7,NA,CAWGTGNYEQYF
TRBV5-1,TRBJ2-7,many,CASGLGYEQYF
TRBV6-2/TRBV6-3,TRBJ2-7,NA,CASSYDLVYEQYF
TRBV12-3/TRBV12-4,TRBJ2-2,NA,CASSLNSGELFF
TRBV5-1,TRBJ2-5,NA,CASSLAGQGAGETQYF
TRBV6-4,TRBJ2-1,NA,CASSDHGGSYNEQFF
TRBV5-6,TRBJ2-2,few,CASSLRGGATGELFF
TRBV7-3,TRBJ2-5,NA,CASSSGVPAEETQYF
TRBV30,TRBJ1-6,few,CAWTGHYNSPLHF
TRBV20-1,TRBJ2-3,NA,CSARYTDTQYF
TRBV5-1,TRBJ1-2,NA,CASSDPGQLYGYTF
TRBV20-1,TRBJ1-6,few,CSARRSGGQRSPLHF
TRBV6-2/TRBV6-3,TRBJ2-7,NA,CASSYSTWTSGDYEQYF
TRBV7-2,TRBJ2-1,few,CASSFLSPSNRRSGGEQFF
TRBV20-1,TRBJ1-1,NA,CSASDRMNTEAFF
TRBV5-1,TRBJ2-7,few,CASSLWDVSYEQYF
TRBV20-1,TRBJ2-5,NA,CSARETLDRQETQYF